This is a list of T cell receptor beta chains from one sample in a study of CXCR3-negative and CXCR3-positive naive CD8 T cells. TCRdb reprocessed the 5' RACE reads; each CDR3 protein has one entry and no DNA is given. The sample data list over 80,000 distinct CDR3 sequences. The specimen sequenced was naive CXCR3- CD8+ T cells from blood. The receptors come from a human donor in good health. Some clones in this sample may be carry-over from other donors' samples. CDR3s include the opening cysteine and the closing phenylalanine or tryptophan.

v_call	j_call	cdr3_aa
TRBV28	TRBJ2-3	CASSFFSGPTPSLTDTQYF
TRBV28	TRBJ2-1	CASSSGQGFYNEQFF
TRBV28	TRBJ2-3	CASSLRGFSADTQYF
TRBV18	TRBJ2-7	CASSPGASGYEQYF
TRBV9	TRBJ2-2	CASSVWTGDTGELFF
TRBV29-1	TRBJ1-2	CSVDLHPSYGYTF
TRBV5-6	TRBJ2-7	CASSSTVSYEQYF
TRBV10-2	TRBJ2-1	CASSVAGISYNEQFF
TRBV29-1	TRBJ2-7	CSARDRVYEQYF
TRBV23-1	TRBJ2-5	CASSQSSHQGKTQYF
TRBV29-1	TRBJ2-2	CSVYLYDSGGNTGELFF
TRBV5-1	TRBJ2-3	CASSLGLAGATDTQYF
TRBV28	TRBJ2-5	CASSPAPGGETQYF
TRBV29-1	TRBJ2-3	CSVEDSAGGPTDTQYF
TRBV29-1	TRBJ2-1	CSVRDRGHTEQFF
TRBV7-9	TRBJ1-2	CASSAPGTGSYGYTF
TRBV7-9	TRBJ1-2	CASINQGGLGYTF
TRBV10-2	TRBJ1-5	CASSEFGAGQPQHF
TRBV15	TRBJ2-1	CATSRDGGRVDNEQFF
TRBV20-1	TRBJ1-1	CSARPQGQGYTEAFF
TRBV7-9	TRBJ2-7	CASSRTGRNYEQYF
TRBV29-1	TRBJ2-7	CSVEDRVDYEQYF
TRBV29-1	TRBJ2-1	CSVEFGPTYNEQFF
TRBV10-3	TRBJ2-1	CAIGRDTYNEQFF
TRBV20-1	TRBJ2-7	CSAREEGFYEQYF
TRBV29-1	TRBJ2-7	CSVRTLGTYEQYF
TRBV15	TRBJ2-7	CATSRMENYEQYF
TRBV29-1	TRBJ1-2	CSVDRGGGYGYTF
TRBV28	TRBJ1-1	CASSKPGTVSEAFF
TRBV20-1	TRBJ2-7	CSAGGQGSYEQYF
TRBV7-9	TRBJ2-7	CASSLYYEQYF
TRBV29-1	TRBJ2-7	CSVEEAPNEQYF
TRBV20-1	TRBJ2-1	CSARDSGGNEQFF
TRBV12-3/TRBV12-4	TRBJ1-1	CASRTQGDTEAFF
TRBV29-1	TRBJ2-1	CSVDLGDHIGNEQFF
TRBV4-1	TRBJ1-6	CASSQATRTAFNSPLHF
TRBV7-7	TRBJ2-3	CASSSSGADTQYF
TRBV12-3/TRBV12-4	TRBJ2-5	CASSLLAVYQETQYF
TRBV7-3	TRBJ2-2	CASSLNTGELFF
TRBV7-9	TRBJ1-1	CASTKTEPNTEAFF
TRBV29-1	TRBJ2-7	CSVGWSMYEQYF
TRBV2	TRBJ2-7	CASSEALLAGEEEQYF
TRBV4-1	TRBJ2-3	CASSQELGVPDTQYF
TRBV15	TRBJ2-5	CATSRGDLAGGQETQYF
TRBV29-1	TRBJ2-1	CSVVTRGRNEQFF
TRBV20-1	TRBJ2-5	CSARDLGEETQYF
TRBV12-3/TRBV12-4	TRBJ1-1	CASGPTGGTEAFF
TRBV7-6	TRBJ2-1	CASSLTSPLDMAGEGNEQFF
TRBV5-1	TRBJ1-3	CASSRDAATGGNTIYF
TRBV12-3/TRBV12-4	TRBJ1-5	CASSLGQDNQPQHF